Shown below are 17 T cell receptor beta chains from a single sample sequenced in a study of blood T cell repertoires in COVID-19. This table comes from immunoSEQ multiplex PCR, and its TCRdb copy is limited to in-frame clones, with some not included. Among 250,000 to 350,000 clones listed, roughly 88% were seen once. Sequencing used peripheral blood. These receptors all stem from a human donor with COVID-19, enrolled during active disease. The donor label of this sample is uncertain.

The V call is TRBV9, the J call TRBJ1-1, with 9 bases identical to TRBD1. The CDR3 length is 15 residues. Germline CDR1 SGDLS, CDR2 YYNGEE. Losses at the gene ends were 1 base for V and 2 bases for J; bases not matched to a gene: 3. The DNA for the CDR3 is TGTGCCAGCAGCGTAATGGACAGGGGCAACACTGAAGCTTTCTTT. This encodes CASSVMDRGNTEAFF. Variable domain in full (rest from reference TRBV9 and TRBJ1-1): DSGVTQTPKHLITATGQRVTLRCSPRSGDLSVYWYQQSLDQGLQFLIQYYNGEERAKGNILERFSAQQFPDLHSELNLSSLELGDSALYFCASSVMDRGNTEAFFGQGTRLTVV.

This clone has more than one count but fewer than ten. The chain employs TRBV4-2 and TRBJ2-3, with TRBD2 identical over 11 bases. CDR1 and CDR2 (germline): LGHNA, YNFKEQ. J gave up 0 bases and V 1 base, and 0 bases lay outside the gene matches. This CDR3 has 16 residues. The CDR3 DNA is TGTGCCAGCAGCCAAGGGACTAGCGGGAGCACAGATACGCAGTATTTT. Amino acids: CASSQGTSGSTDTQYF.

The chain carries TRBV30 and TRBJ2-7, with TRBD2 matching over 7 bases. Losses at the gene ends were 2 bases for V and 2 bases for J; bases not matched to a gene: 6. Germline loops: CDR1 GTSNPN, CDR2 SVGIG (reference sequence). This CDR3 has 14 amino acids. In nucleotides, the CDR3 is TGTGCCTGGAGTTCGGGAGGCGGTACCTACGAGCAGTACTTC. Its translation is CAWSSGGGTYEQYF.

The chain is built from TRBV7-2 and TRBJ1-1; tentative D call: TRBD1 (6 bases). Germline lookup yields CDR1 SGHTA and CDR2 FQGNSA. This CDR3 spans 14 amino acids. V lost 8 bases to trimming and J lost 1 base, with 14 bases between them. The CDR3 here is CASSPGHQNTEAFF. CDR3 coding DNA: TGTGCCAGCTCCCCGGGACATCAGAACACTGAAGCTTTCTTT.

The chain is built from TRBV27 and TRBJ1-5, with TRBD1 as a possible D gene (6 bases). Trimming took 8 bases from V and 4 from J, leaving 15 bases between them. The CDR3 totals 14 residues. The germline CDR1 and CDR2 sequences are MNHEY and SMNVEV (reference sequence). The CDR3 is CASSMFGQNQPQHF. CDR3 bases: TGTGCCAGCTCCATGTTTGGACAGAATCAGCCCCAGCATTTT.

This clone was recorded a few times. J is TRBJ2-7 and V is TRBV12-5; 11 bases fit TRBD2. From germline, CDR1 is LGHNT and CDR2 FRNRAP. The junction had 4 bases not matched to a gene; V was cut back by 1 base and J by 5 bases. This CDR3 has 15 residues. The CDR3 reads CASGLGLAGGNEQYF. The DNA for the CDR3 is TGTGCTAGTGGTTTGGGGCTAGCGGGAGGTAACGAGCAGTACTTC.

J is TRBJ2-5 and V is TRBV4-1; 9 bases fit TRBD2. The CDR3 is 16 amino acids. Trimming cost V 0 bases and J 9 bases; bases outside gene matches: 11. Germline assignment: CDR1 MGHRA and CDR2 YSYEKL. The CDR3 nucleotides are TGCGCCAGCAGCCAAGATGTTAGCGGGGGCCCAAGCTCCCAGTACTTC. This encodes CASSQDVSGGPSSQYF.

V and J are TRBV5-1 and TRBJ1-1, with TRBD1 matching over 8 bases. With 7 bases clipped from V and 4 bases from J, the junction kept 9 bases outside the gene matches. The germline gives CDR1 SGHRS, CDR2 YFSETQ. The CDR3 loop spans 14 amino acids. The CDR3 region is CASGLRTGSTEAFF. The CDR3 coding sequence is TGCGCCAGCGGCCTCAGGACAGGGAGCACTGAAGCTTTCTTT.

This chain joins TRBV19 and TRBJ2-1; 8 bases agree with TRBD2. The CDR3 is 11 residues long. The junction had 2 bases not matched to a gene; V was cut back by 8 bases and J by 8 bases. Germline V gene data show CDR1 as LNHDA and CDR2 as SQIVND (reference sequence). CDR3 DNA: TGTGCCAGTGGACTAGCCCATGAGCAGTTCTTC. It codes for CASGLAHEQFF.

The chain links TRBV7-8 to TRBJ2-7; no clear D. CDR1 is SGHVS and CDR2 is FQNEAQ in the germline V gene. The CDR3 has 14 residues. With 1 base removed from V and 0 bases from J, the gap between germline ends came to 7 bases. CDR3 in DNA: TGTGCCAGCAGCTTAGTTCTCGGCTCCTACGAGCAGTACTTC. Its protein product is CASSLVLGSYEQYF.

DNA for the CDR3: TGTGCCAGCAGTTACCTAGGGAGTAACACTGAAGCTTTCTTT. Translating gives CASSYLGSNTEAFF. The chain joins TRBV6-5 to TRBJ1-1; D gene unclear. V was clipped by 2 bases and J by 2 bases, with 9 bases between them. The CDR3 has 14 residues. The germline V gene encodes CDR1 MNHEY and CDR2 SVGAGI.

The rearrangement links TRBV5-1 to TRBJ1-2, with D perhaps TRBD1 (6 bases). Germline CDR1 is SGHRS and CDR2 is YFSETQ. The CDR3 spans 14 residues. V was trimmed by 1 base and J by 4 bases, leaving 11 bases between them. For the CDR3, the DNA is TGCGCCAGCAGCTTGTCAGGGGCAGGCTATGGCTACACCTTC. Protein sequence: CASSLSGAGYGYTF.

The chain links TRBV27 to TRBJ1-1; unclear D gene. Germline loops: CDR1 MNHEY, CDR2 SMNVEV (reference sequence). The CDR3 sequence is 15 residues long. Trimming took off 5 bases at V and 2 bases at J, with 15 bases between the two ends. The CDR3 reads CASSPNVGRNTEAFF. In nucleotides, the CDR3 is TGTGCCAGCAGTCCGAATGTAGGGAGAAACACTGAAGCTTTCTTT.

The chain is built from TRBV5-1 and TRBJ1-4, with 8 bases identical to TRBD1. The germline CDR1 and CDR2 sequences are SGHRS and YFSETQ. The V gene end was trimmed by 2 bases and the J gene end by 6 bases; junction bases not matched to a gene: 6. The CDR3 has 15 amino acids. In DNA, the CDR3 is TGCGCCAGCAGCTTAACACAGGGGGTGGATGAAAAACTGTTTTTT. Translated: CASSLTQGVDEKLFF.

Comments on this clone: Other DNA sequences within the sample encode an identical CDR3. The chain joins TRBV5-1 to TRBJ2-7; 10 nucleotides align to TRBD2. CDR1 SGHRS and CDR2 YFSETQ come from the germline V gene. The CDR3 runs to 14 residues. The V segment lost 4 bases and the J segment 1 base; nucleotides outside the gene matches: 2. The CDR3 region is CASSRTSGSYEQYF. For the CDR3, the DNA is TGCGCCAGCAGCCGGACTAGCGGTTCCTACGAGCAGTACTTC.

The genes are TRBV5-1 and TRBJ2-6; 7 nucleotides line up with TRBD2. The CDR3 has 15 amino acids. The V gene end was trimmed by 6 bases and the J gene end by 4 bases; junction bases not matched to a gene: 7. Germline V CDR1 and CDR2: SGHRS, YFSETQ. CDR3 DNA: TGCGCCAGCAACCAGGGAGGGGCCGGGGCCAACGTCCTGACTTTC. Residues: CASNQGGAGANVLTF.

Notes on this clone: Other nucleotide sequences in the sample specify the same CDR3. This sequence joins TRBV5-1 and TRBJ1-1; 8 positions agree with TRBD1. Germline CDR1 and CDR2: SGHRS and YFSETQ. The CDR3 is made up of 15 amino acids. Trimming cost V 2 bases and J 1 base; bases outside gene matches: 4. CDR3 region: CASSFTGGGNTEAFF. In DNA, the CDR3 is TGCGCCAGCAGCTTCACAGGGGGTGGGAACACTGAAGCTTTCTTT.